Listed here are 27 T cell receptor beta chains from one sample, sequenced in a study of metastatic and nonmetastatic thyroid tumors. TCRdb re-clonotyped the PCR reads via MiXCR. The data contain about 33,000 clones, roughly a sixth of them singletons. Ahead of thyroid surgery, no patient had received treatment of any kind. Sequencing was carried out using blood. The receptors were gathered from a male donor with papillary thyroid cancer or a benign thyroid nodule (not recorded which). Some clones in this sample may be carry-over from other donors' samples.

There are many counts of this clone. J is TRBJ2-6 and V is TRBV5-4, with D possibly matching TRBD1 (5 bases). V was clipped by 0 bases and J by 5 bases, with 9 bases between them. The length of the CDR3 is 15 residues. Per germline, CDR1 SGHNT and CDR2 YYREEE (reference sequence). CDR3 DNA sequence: TGTGCCAGCAGCTTGGTAGGGGCTAGGGCCAACGTCCTGACTTTC. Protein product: CASSLVGARANVLTF.

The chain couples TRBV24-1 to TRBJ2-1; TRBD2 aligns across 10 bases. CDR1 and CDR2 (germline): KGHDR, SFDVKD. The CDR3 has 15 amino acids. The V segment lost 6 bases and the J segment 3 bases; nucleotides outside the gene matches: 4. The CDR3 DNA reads TGTGCCACCAGTCCAGCGGGAGGGTTCTACAATGAGCAGTTCTTC. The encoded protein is CATSPAGGFYNEQFF.

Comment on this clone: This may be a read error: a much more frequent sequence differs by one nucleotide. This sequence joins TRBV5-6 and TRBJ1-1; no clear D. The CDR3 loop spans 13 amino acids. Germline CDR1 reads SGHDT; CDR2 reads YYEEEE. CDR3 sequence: CSSSLAANTEAFF. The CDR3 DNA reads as TGTTCCAGCAGCTTGGCAGCGAACACTGAAGCTTTCTTT.

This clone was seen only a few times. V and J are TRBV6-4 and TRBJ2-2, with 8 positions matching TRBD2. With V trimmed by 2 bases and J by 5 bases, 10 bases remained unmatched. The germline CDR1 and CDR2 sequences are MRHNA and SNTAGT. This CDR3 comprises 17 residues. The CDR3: CASSDGGLGTVTGELFF. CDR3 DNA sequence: TGTGCCAGCAGTGACGGGGGACTAGGGACTGTTACCGGGGAGCTGTTTTTT.

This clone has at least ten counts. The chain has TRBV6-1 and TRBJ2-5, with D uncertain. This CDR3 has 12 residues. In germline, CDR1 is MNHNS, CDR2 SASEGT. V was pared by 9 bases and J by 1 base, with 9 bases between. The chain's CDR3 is CASRRVQETQYF. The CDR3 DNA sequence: TGTGCCAGTAGACGGGTCCAAGAGACCCAGTACTTC.

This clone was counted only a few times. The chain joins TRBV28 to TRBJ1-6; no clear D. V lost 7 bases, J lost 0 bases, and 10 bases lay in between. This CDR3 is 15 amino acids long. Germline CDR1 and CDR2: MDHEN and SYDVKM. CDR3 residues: CASKQYSSYNSPLHF. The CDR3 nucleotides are TGTGCCAGCAAGCAGTATAGCTCCTATAATTCACCCCTCCACTTT.

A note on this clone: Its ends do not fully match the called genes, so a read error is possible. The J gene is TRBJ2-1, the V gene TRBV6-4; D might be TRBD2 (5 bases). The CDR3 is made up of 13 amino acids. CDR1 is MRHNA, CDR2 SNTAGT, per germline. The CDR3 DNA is TGTGCCAGCAGTGACTCGGACTCCAATGATCAGTTCTTC. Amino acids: CASSDSDSNDQFF.

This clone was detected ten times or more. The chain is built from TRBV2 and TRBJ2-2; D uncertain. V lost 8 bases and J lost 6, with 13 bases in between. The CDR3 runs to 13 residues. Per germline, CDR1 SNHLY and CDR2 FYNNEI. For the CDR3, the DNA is TGTGCCAGCCAGGCAGAGGTGGCCGGGGAGCTGTTTTTT. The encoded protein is CASQAEVAGELFF. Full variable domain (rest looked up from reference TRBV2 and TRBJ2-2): EPEVTQTPSHQVTQMGQEVILRCVPISNHLYFYWYRQILGQKVEFLVSFYNNEISEKSEIFDDQFSVERPDGSNFTLKIRSTKLEDSAMYFCASQAEVAGELFFGEGSRLTVL.

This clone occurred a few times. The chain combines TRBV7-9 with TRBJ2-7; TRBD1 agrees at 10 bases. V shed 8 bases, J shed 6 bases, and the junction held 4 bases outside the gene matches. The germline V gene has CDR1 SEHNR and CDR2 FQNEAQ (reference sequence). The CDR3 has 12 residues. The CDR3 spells CASLGTGAEQYF. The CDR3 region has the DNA TGTGCCAGCTTGGGGACAGGGGCCGAGCAGTACTTC.

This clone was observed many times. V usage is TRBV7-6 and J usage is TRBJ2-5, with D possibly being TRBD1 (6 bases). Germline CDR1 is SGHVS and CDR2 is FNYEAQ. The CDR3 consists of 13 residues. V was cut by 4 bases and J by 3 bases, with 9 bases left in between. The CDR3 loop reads CASSYPGEETQYF. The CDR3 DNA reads TGTGCCAGCAGCTACCCAGGGGAAGAGACCCAGTACTTC.

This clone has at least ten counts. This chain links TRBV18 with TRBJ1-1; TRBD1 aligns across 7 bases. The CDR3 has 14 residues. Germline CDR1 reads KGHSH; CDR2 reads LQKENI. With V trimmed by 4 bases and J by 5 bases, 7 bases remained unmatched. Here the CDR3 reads CASSRQGEGTEAFF. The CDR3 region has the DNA TGTGCCAGCTCACGACAGGGAGAAGGGACTGAAGCTTTCTTT.

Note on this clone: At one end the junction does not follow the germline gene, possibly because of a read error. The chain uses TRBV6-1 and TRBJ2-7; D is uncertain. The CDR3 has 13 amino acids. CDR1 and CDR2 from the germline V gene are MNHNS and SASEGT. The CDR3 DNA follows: TGTGTCAGCAGTGAGTTGGGCCCCTACGAGCAGTACTTC. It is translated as CVSSELGPYEQYF.

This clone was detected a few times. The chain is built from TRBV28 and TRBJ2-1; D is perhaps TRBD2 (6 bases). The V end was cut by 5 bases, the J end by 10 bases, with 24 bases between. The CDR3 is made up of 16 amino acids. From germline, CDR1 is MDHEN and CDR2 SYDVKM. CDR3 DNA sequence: TGTGCCAGCAGTACTCTAGCTAGCGTTCGTTTTAACGAGCAGTTCTTC. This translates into CASSTLASVRFNEQFF.

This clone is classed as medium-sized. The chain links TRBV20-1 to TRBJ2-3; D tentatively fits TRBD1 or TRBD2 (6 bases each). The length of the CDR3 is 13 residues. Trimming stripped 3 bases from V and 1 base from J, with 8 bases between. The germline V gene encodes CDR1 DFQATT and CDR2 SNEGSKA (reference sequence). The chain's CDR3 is CSASGGRTDTQYF. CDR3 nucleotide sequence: TGCAGTGCTAGCGGGGGCCGCACAGATACGCAGTATTTT.

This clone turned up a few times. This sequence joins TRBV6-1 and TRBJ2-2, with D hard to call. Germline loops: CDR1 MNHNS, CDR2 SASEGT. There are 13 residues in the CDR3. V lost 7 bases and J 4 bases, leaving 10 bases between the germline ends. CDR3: CASNRVGTGELFF. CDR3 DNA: TGTGCCAGCAATCGGGTTGGCACCGGGGAGCTGTTTTTT.

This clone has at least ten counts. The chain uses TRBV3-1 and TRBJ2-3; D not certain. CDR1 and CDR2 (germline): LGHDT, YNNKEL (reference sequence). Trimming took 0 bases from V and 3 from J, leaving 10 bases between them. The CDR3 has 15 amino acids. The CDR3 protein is CASSQERVLTDTQYF. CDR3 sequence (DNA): TGTGCCAGCAGCCAAGAACGCGTTCTAACAGATACGCAGTATTTT.

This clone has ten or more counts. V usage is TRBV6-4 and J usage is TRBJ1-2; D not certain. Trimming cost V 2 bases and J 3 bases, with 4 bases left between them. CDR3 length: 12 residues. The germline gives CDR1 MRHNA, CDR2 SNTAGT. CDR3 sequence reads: CASSDSYYGYTF. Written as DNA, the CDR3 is TGTGCCAGCAGTGACAGCTACTATGGCTACACCTTC.

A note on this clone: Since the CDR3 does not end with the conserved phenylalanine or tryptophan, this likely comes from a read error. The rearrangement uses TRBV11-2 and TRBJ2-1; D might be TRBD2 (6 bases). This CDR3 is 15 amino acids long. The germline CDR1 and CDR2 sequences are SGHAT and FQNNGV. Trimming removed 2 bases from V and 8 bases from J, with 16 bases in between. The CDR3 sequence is CASSLWSSVTDEQFL. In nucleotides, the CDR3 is TGTGCCAGCAGCTTATGGTCTAGCGTGACAGATGAGCAGTTCCTC.

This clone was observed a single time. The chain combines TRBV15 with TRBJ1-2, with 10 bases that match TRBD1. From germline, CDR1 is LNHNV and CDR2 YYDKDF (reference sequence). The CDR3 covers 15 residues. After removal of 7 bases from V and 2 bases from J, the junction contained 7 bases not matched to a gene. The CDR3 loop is CATTWGQGRNYGYTF. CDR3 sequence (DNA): TGTGCCACCACCTGGGGACAGGGGCGAAACTATGGCTACACCTTC.

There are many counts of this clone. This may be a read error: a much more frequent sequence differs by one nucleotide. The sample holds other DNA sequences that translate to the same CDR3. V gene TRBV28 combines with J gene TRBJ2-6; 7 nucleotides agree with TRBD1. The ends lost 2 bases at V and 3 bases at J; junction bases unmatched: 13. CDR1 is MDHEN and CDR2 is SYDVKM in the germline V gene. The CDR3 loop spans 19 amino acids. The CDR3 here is CASSLERQGSPFGANVLTF. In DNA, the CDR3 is TGTGCCAGCAGTTTAGAGAGACAGGGATCTCCCTTTGGGGCCAACGTCCTGACTTTC.

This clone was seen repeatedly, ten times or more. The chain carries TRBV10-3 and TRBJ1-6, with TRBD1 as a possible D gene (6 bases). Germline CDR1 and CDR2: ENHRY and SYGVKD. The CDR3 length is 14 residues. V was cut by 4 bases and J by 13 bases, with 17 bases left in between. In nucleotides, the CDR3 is TGTGCCATCAGTGTAGCGGCAGGGGCCTCTCCCCTCCACTTT. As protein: CAISVAAGASPLHF.

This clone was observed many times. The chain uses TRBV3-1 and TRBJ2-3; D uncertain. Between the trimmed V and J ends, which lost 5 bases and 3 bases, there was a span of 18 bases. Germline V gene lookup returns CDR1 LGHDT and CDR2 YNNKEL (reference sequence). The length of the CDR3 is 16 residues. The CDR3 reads CASSGEVSPETDTQYF. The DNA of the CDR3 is TGTGCCAGCAGCGGAGAGGTCAGTCCGGAAACAGATACGCAGTATTTT.

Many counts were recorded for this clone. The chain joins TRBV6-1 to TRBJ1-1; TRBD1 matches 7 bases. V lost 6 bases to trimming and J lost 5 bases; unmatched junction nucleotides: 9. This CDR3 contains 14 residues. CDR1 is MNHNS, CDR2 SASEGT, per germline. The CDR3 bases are TGTGCCAGCAGAGGATCGACAGGGCGGACTGAAGCTTTCTTT. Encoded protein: CASRGSTGRTEAFF.

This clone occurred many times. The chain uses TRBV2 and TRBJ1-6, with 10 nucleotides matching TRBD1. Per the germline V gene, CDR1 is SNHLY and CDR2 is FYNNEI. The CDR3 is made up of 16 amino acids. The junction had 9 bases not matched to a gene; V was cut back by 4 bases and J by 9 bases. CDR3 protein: CASSGLTGGESSPLHF. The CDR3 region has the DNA TGTGCCAGCAGTGGCCTGACAGGGGGCGAAAGTTCACCCCTCCACTTT. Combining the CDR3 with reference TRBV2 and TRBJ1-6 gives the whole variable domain EPEVTQTPSHQVTQMGQEVILRCVPISNHLYFYWYRQILGQKVEFLVSFYNNEISEKSEIFDDQFSVERPDGSNFTLKIRSTKLEDSAMYFCASSGLTGGESSPLHFGNGTRLTVT.

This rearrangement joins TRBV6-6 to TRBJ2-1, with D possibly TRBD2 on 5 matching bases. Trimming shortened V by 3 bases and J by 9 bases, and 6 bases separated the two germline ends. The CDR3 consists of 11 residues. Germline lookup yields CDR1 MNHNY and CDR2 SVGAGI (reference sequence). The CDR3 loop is CASSYGGEQFF. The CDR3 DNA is TGTGCCAGCAGTTATGGAGGTGAGCAGTTCTTC.

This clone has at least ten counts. The CDR3 sequence: CSVPRDRGRDNEQFF. The DNA for the CDR3 is TGCAGCGTACCACGGGACAGGGGGCGGGACAATGAGCAGTTCTTC. The chain carries TRBV29-1 and TRBJ2-1; 12 bases align to TRBD1. CDR3 size: 15 residues. From germline, CDR1 is SQVTM and CDR2 ANQGSEA. Trimming cost V 6 bases and J 5 bases; bases outside gene matches: 8.

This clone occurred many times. The CDR3 region is CASGDANEKYGYTF. For the CDR3, the DNA is TGTGCCAGCGGCGACGCGAACGAAAAATATGGCTACACCTTC. V and J are TRBV27 and TRBJ1-2; D unresolved. V was clipped by 8 bases and J by 5 bases, with 18 bases between them. The germline CDR1 and CDR2 sequences are MNHEY and SMNVEV (reference sequence). The CDR3 has 14 amino acids.